Reported below is one T cell receptor beta chain. Its antigen remains unknown. Produced via immunoSEQ multiplex PCR; TCRdb's table is partial and in-frame only. The sample consists of 200,000 to 250,000 clones, around 90% of them appearing once. These data come from a study of cytomegalovirus exposure and HLA in healthy donors. The germline gives CDR1 MDHEN, CDR2 SYDVKM. Trimming removed 4 bases from V and 2 bases from J, with 14 bases in between. The CDR3 length is 15 residues. General study results and limits: The study flagged 150 to 200 TCR beta chains as cytomegalovirus-associated. Accounts indicate the classifier identified cytomegalovirus status with strong specificity and sensitivity.

The chain employs TRBV28 and TRBJ2-5; D unresolved. The receptor's source is a woman aged 18 to 35 in good health and CMV-seronegative. The sequencing sample was made of PBMCs. The CDR3 region is CASSSPRLAQETQYF. DNA of the CDR3: TGTGCCAGCAGTTCCCCTAGACTGGCGCAAGAGACCCAGTACTTC.